This TCR beta chain appears in the sequencing data of a study of control samples from healthy donors and cancer patients. The sample holds one count of this clone. The CDR3 totals 13 residues. CDR1 MNHEY and CDR2 SMNVEV come from the germline V gene (reference sequence). Trimming removed 3 bases at V and 5 bases at J, with 10 bases between. Clones were read by immunoSEQ multiplex PCR, and TCRdb kept only the in-frame ones, dropping some. The data contain approximately 99,000 clones, approximately 84% of them singletons. The rearrangement uses TRBV27 and TRBJ2-5; weak D call: TRBD2 (6 bases). The origin of this receptor is a man between 18 and 29 years old in good health. The specimen sequenced was blood. The CDR3 DNA follows: TGTGCCAGCAGTTTCGGGGGTGGCGAGACCCAGTACTTC. Its translation: CASSFGGGETQYF.